These 21 T cell receptor beta chains were all obtained from the same sample, sequenced in a study of CD8+ T cells in alopecia areata. Once RNA had been extracted, it was reverse transcribed into cDNA to act as the sequencing template. Profiling relied on immunoSEQ multiplex PCR, and the TCRdb table lists in-frame clones only, not all of them. There are about 200,000 clones in the sample; around two fifths occur only once, and 0.48% lies in the top ten. Treatment defined: oral pan-JAK inhibitor, 5-10 mg twice daily. This specimen was CD4+ T cells sorted from blood, taken at approximately week 30, from a patient treated with tofacitinib. The source is a human donor with alopecia areata.

The V call is TRBV5-4, the J call TRBJ1-2, with 8 bases fitting TRBD1. Germline V CDR1 and CDR2: SGHNT, YYREEE (reference sequence). The V gene end was trimmed by 0 bases and the J gene end by 0 bases; junction bases not matched to a gene: 4. The CDR3 loop spans 16 amino acids. CDR3 bases: TGTGCCAGCAGCTTGGGGACAGGGAGGACTAACTATGGCTACACCTTC. It is translated as CASSLGTGRTNYGYTF. Full variable domain (outside the CDR3, taken from reference TRBV5-4 and TRBJ1-2): ETGVTQSPTHLIKTRGQQVTLRCSSQSGHNTVSWYQQALGQGPQFIFQYYREEENGRGNFPPRFSGLQFPNYSSELNVNALELDDSALYLCASSLGTGRTNYGYTFGSGTRLTVV.

The genes are TRBV4-1 and TRBJ2-6; maybe TRBD2 (5 bases). Looked up from germline, CDR1 is MGHRA and CDR2 is YSYEKL. CDR3 size: 17 residues. V lost 0 bases, J lost 0 bases, and 9 bases lay in between. CDR3 sequence reads: CASSQDLRVSGANVLTF. DNA of the CDR3: TGCGCCAGCAGCCAAGATTTGAGGGTCTCTGGGGCCAACGTCCTGACTTTC.

The rearrangement uses TRBV27 and TRBJ2-1, with TRBD2 identical over 11 bases. There are 16 residues in the CDR3. V shed 8 bases, J shed 4 bases, and the junction held 10 bases outside the gene matches. CDR1 and CDR2 from the germline V gene are MNHEY and SMNVEV (reference sequence). The CDR3 sequence is CASLPPLAGGYNEQFF. In DNA form, the CDR3 reads TGTGCCAGCCTCCCGCCCCTAGCGGGGGGTTACAATGAGCAGTTCTTC.

On this clone itself: Other DNA sequences within the sample encode an identical CDR3. The chain couples TRBV7-2 to TRBJ2-7; D is unclear. Germline V gives CDR1 SGHTA, CDR2 FQGNSA. Trimming stripped 1 base from V and 1 base from J, with 11 bases between. The CDR3 totals 15 residues. The CDR3 coding sequence is TGTGCCAGCAGCTTAGTTGGATCCGGATCCTACGAGCAGTACTTC. This translates into CASSLVGSGSYEQYF.

J is TRBJ1-2 and V is TRBV27, with 7 positions matching TRBD1. The CDR3 extends over 16 amino acids. V lost 4 bases, J lost 4 bases, and 12 bases stayed unmatched. Germline CDR1 is MNHEY and CDR2 is SMNVEV (reference sequence). The CDR3 DNA reads TGTGCCAGCAGTTCGCTCGCTTCGGGACAGCTCTATGGCTACACCTTC. This sequence encodes CASSSLASGQLYGYTF.

This clone was detected only once. This rearrangement joins TRBV7-9 to TRBJ2-7; 9 nucleotides align to TRBD1. In germline, CDR1 is SEHNR, CDR2 FQNEAQ (reference sequence). With V trimmed by 6 bases and J by 6 bases, 3 bases remained unmatched. The CDR3 length is 12 residues. CDR3 region: CASRGTGFEQYF. In DNA form, the CDR3 reads TGTGCCAGCAGGGGGACAGGGTTCGAGCAGTACTTC.

The chain combines TRBV6-6 with TRBJ2-2, with D tentatively TRBD2 (5 bases). CDR1 and CDR2 (germline): MNHNY, SVGAGI (reference sequence). Deletions cut 8 bases from V and 6 bases from J, with 13 bases between. The CDR3 runs 13 residues. This CDR3 reads CASGEGLAGELFF. CDR3 DNA sequence: TGTGCCAGCGGAGAGGGATTGGCCGGGGAGCTGTTTTTT.

The V gene is TRBV5-1, the J gene TRBJ2-5; TRBD1 or TRBD2 may be the D gene (5 bases each). The CDR3 sequence is 15 residues long. Germline assignment: CDR1 SGHRS and CDR2 YFSETQ. Between the trimmed V and J ends, which lost 7 bases and 2 bases, there was a span of 18 bases. CDR3 DNA sequence: TGCGCCAGCCGGGATAGGGGTCTGACACAAGAGACCCAGTACTTC. It translates to CASRDRGLTQETQYF.

The gene calls are TRBV29-1 and TRBJ2-3, with D uncertain. Germline lookup yields CDR1 SQVTM and CDR2 ANQGSEA. Trimming removed 6 bases from V and 0 bases from J, with 10 bases in between. The CDR3 length is 13 residues. The CDR3 DNA reads as TGCAGCGTGGCCATGCGCAGCACAGATACGCAGTATTTT. Translating gives CSVAMRSTDTQYF.

CDR3 sequence reads: CASSQNTGELFF. DNA for the CDR3: TGTGCCAGCAGCCAGAACACCGGGGAGCTGTTTTTT. The gene calls are TRBV6-5 and TRBJ2-2; D is unclear. The V end was cut by 6 bases, the J end by 1 base, with 3 bases between. The germline V gene encodes CDR1 MNHEY and CDR2 SVGAGI. The CDR3 is 12 amino acids.

The genes are TRBV27 and TRBJ1-5; D is possibly TRBD1 (6 bases). Looked up from germline, CDR1 is MNHEY and CDR2 is SMNVEV (reference sequence). Trimming removed 5 bases from V and 6 bases from J, with 17 bases in between. The CDR3 totals 15 residues. CDR3 loop: CASSPGRGGVQPQHF. CDR3 sequence (DNA): TGTGCCAGCAGTCCCGGCAGGGGAGGGGTTCAGCCCCAGCATTTT.

This clone showed up just a few times. V and J are TRBV11-3 and TRBJ2-1, with 9 nucleotides matching TRBD2. Germline CDR1 reads SGHNT; CDR2 reads YENEEA. Losses at the gene ends were 1 base for V and 13 bases for J; bases not matched to a gene: 5. This CDR3 spans 13 amino acids. The CDR3 spells CASSLGGGRAQFF. CDR3 bases: TGTGCCAGCAGCTTAGGGGGCGGGAGGGCCCAGTTCTTC.

The rearrangement joins TRBV27 to TRBJ1-5; D not certain. In germline, CDR1 is MNHEY, CDR2 SMNVEV (reference sequence). V dropped 3 bases and J dropped 2 bases, with 8 bases sitting between them. The CDR3 has 14 amino acids. CDR3 sequence (DNA): TGTGCCAGCAGTTTCTTGGGAGGCAATCAGCCCCAGCATTTT. Its translation: CASSFLGGNQPQHF.

The rearrangement uses TRBV4-1 and TRBJ1-3; 7 positions agree with TRBD1. Germline V CDR1 and CDR2: MGHRA, YSYEKL. J was trimmed by 1 base and V by 4 bases; bases with no gene match: 4. The CDR3 totals 15 residues. As DNA, the CDR3 is TGCGCCAGCAGCCCCACAGGGGTGTCTGGAAACACCATATATTTT. It codes for CASSPTGVSGNTIYF.

The chain links TRBV7-9 to TRBJ2-6, with a weak D call TRBD1 (6 bases). This CDR3 spans 16 amino acids. Trimming removed 3 bases at V and 2 bases at J, with 11 bases between. Germline CDR1 and CDR2: SEHNR and FQNEAQ (reference sequence). Here the CDR3 DNA reads TGTGCCAGCAGCTTTACAGGGATAGCTGGGGCCAACGTCCTGACTTTC. Its translation: CASSFTGIAGANVLTF.

The sample holds a few counts of this clone. The rearrangement joins TRBV29-1 to TRBJ2-2, with D tentatively TRBD1 (5 bases). The germline CDR1 and CDR2 sequences are SQVTM and ANQGSEA. V was cut by 6 bases and J by 4 bases, with 12 bases left in between. This CDR3 is built from 13 residues. The CDR3 here is CSVRQPLTGELFF. The CDR3 coding sequence is TGCAGCGTCCGACAGCCCCTCACCGGGGAGCTGTTTTTT.

CDR3 sequence (DNA): TGTGCCAGCAGCGAACTAGCCGGGCGCGGGACCCAGTACTTC. Amino acid sequence: CASSELAGRGTQYF. The V call is TRBV7-2, the J call TRBJ2-5, with a possible D match to TRBD2 (6 bases). V lost 5 bases, J lost 7 bases, and 17 bases lay in between. Germline CDR1 reads SGHTA; CDR2 reads FQGNSA. The CDR3 has 14 residues.

This clone has a handful of counts. J is TRBJ1-3 and V is TRBV29-1; 7 bases agree with TRBD1. Trimming at V came to 5 bases and at J to 0 bases, leaving 7 bases not matched to a gene. This CDR3 contains 15 residues. Germline V gene lookup returns CDR1 SQVTM and CDR2 ANQGSEA. The CDR3 nucleotides read TGCAGCGTTTTTACATGGGACAGCTCTGGAAACACCATATATTTT. It codes for CSVFTWDSSGNTIYF.

This chain joins TRBV5-1 and TRBJ2-5; 12 nucleotides match TRBD2. The length of the CDR3 is 16 residues. Germline V gene data show CDR1 as SGHRS and CDR2 as YFSETQ. With 4 bases clipped from V and 0 bases from J, the junction kept 4 bases outside the gene matches. This chain's CDR3 is CASSPGTSGYQETQYF. In nucleotides, the CDR3 is TGCGCCAGCAGCCCGGGGACTAGCGGGTACCAAGAGACCCAGTACTTC.

CDR3 in DNA: TGTGCCAGCAGCCCGGACAGGGATCGTGGCTACACCTTC. Its protein product is CASSPDRDRGYTF. This rearrangement joins TRBV7-3 to TRBJ1-2, with 8 bases identical to TRBD1. This CDR3 is built from 13 residues. V was clipped by 5 bases and J by 7 bases; unmatched bases: 6. Germline V lookup: CDR1 SGHTA, CDR2 FQGTGA.

The chain carries TRBV30 and TRBJ1-6; D is unclear. This CDR3 has 14 amino acids. The V gene's germline CDR1 is GTSNPN and CDR2 SVGIG (reference sequence). The V end was cut by 1 base, the J end by 1 base, with 5 bases between. The CDR3 DNA follows: TGTGCCTGGAGTGGACTGTCCTATAATTCACCCCTCCACTTT. Amino acid sequence: CAWSGLSYNSPLHF.